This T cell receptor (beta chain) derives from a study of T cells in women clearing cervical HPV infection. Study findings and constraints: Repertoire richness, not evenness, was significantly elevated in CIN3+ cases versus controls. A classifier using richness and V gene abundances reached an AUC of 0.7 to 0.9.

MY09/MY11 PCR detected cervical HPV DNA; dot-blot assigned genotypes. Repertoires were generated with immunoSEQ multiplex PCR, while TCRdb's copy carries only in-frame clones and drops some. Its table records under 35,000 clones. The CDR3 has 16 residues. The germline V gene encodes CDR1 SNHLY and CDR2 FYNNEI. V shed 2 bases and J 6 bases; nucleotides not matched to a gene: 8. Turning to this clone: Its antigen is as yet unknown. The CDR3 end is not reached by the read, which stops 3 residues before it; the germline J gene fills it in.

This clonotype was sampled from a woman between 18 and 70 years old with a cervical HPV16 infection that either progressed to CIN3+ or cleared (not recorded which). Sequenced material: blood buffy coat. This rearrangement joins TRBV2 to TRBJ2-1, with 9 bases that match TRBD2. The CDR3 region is CASSEKRLAGTNEQFF. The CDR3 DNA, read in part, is TGTGCCAGCAGTGAAAAGAGGCTAGCGGGAACCAATGAG.